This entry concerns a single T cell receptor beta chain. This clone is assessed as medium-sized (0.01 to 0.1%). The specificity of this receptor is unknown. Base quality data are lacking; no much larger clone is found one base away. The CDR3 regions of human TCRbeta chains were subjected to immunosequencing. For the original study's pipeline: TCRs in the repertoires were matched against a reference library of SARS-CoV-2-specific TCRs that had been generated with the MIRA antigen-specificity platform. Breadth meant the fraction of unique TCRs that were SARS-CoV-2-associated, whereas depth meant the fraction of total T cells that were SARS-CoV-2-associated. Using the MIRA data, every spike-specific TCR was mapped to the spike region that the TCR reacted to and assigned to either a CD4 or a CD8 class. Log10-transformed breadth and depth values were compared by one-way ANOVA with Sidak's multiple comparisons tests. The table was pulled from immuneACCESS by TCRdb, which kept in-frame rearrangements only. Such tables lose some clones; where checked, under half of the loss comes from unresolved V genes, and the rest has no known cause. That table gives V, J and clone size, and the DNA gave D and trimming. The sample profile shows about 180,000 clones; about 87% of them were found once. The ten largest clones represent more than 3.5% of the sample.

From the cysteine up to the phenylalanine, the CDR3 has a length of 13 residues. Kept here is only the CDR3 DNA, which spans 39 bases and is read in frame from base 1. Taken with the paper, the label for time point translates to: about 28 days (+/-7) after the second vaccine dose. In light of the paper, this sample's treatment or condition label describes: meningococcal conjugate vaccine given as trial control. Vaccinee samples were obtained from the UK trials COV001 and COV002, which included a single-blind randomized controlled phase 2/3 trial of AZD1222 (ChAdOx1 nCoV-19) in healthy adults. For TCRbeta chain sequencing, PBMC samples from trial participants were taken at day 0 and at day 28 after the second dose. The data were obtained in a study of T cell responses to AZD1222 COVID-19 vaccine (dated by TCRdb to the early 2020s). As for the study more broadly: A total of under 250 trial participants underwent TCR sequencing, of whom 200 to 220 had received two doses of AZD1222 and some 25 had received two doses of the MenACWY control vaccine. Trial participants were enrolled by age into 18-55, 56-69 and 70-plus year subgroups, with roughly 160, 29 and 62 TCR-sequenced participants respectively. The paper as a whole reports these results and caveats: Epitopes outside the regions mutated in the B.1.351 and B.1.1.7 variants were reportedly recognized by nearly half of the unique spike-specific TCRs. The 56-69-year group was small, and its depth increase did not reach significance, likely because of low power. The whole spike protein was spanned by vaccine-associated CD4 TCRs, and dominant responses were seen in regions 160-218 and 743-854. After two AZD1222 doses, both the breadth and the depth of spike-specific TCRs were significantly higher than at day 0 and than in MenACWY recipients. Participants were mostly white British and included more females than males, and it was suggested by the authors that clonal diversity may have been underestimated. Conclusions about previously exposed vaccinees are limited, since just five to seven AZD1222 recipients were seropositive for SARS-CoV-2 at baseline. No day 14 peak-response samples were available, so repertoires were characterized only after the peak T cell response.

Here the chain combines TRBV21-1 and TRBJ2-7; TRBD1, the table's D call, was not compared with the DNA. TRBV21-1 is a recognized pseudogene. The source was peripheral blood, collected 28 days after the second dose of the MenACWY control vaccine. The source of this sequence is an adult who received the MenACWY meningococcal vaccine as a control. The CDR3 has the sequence CASNGARTYEQYF. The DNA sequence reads TGTGCCAGCAATGGGGCGAGAACCTACGAGCAGTACTTC.